These 21 T cell receptor beta chains came from one sample sequenced in a study of T cells in Graves' hyperthyroidism and ophthalmopathy. Researchers took RNA transcripts and amplified the TCR beta CDR3 regions from them. First-round RT-PCR of the TCR CDR3 relied on the HTBI primer set. One entry per CDR3 protein results from TCRdb running MiXCR on the multiplex PCR reads. The table includes about 600,000 distinct CDR3 sequences, about 15% detected once. Sequencing input: blood. The source is a woman aged 45-60 years with Graves' ophthalmopathy.

This clonotype was detected many times. J is TRBJ2-5 and V is TRBV20-1, with D possibly being TRBD1 or TRBD2 (5 bases each). CDR1 and CDR2 (germline): DFQATT, SNEGSKA (reference sequence). Trimming cost V 3 bases and J 4 bases, with 9 bases left between them. The CDR3 sequence is 12 residues long. The chain's CDR3 is CSASGTGETQYF. The CDR3 DNA reads as TGCAGTGCTAGCGGGACGGGAGAGACCCAGTACTTC.

This clonotype came up many times. The CDR3 bases are TGTGCCAGCAGTTGGGGACTAGCGGGACCAACATACAATGAGCAGTTCTTC. It is translated as CASSWGLAGPTYNEQFF. The chain employs TRBV27 and TRBJ2-1; 13 bases line up with TRBD2. The CDR3 is 17 amino acids. CDR1 and CDR2 from the germline V gene are MNHEY and SMNVEV (reference sequence). V shed 4 bases and J 4 bases; nucleotides not matched to a gene: 7.

This clonotype has a handful of counts. This may arise from a read error, as a much more abundant clone is one base away. V gene TRBV7-9 combines with J gene TRBJ1-1, with D maybe TRBD1 (6 bases). This CDR3 is 14 amino acids long. Germline lookup yields CDR1 SEHNR and CDR2 FQNEAQ (reference sequence). CDR3 loop: CASSPKGTYTGAFF. CDR3 DNA: TGTGCCAGCAGCCCTAAAGGGACATACACTGGAGCTTTCTTT.

About this clonotype itself: A much more abundant neighbour one base away suggests this may be a read error. J is TRBJ1-1 and V is TRBV5-6; D unclear. V was pared by 3 bases and J by 0 bases, with 15 bases between. The germline V gene encodes CDR1 SGHDT and CDR2 YYEEEE. The length of the CDR3 is 16 residues. The CDR3 is CASSSSENGVNTEAFF. The CDR3 DNA is TGTGCCAGCAGCTCATCAGAGAACGGGGTGAACACTGAAGCTTTCTTT.

This chain uses TRBV24-1 with TRBJ2-5, with D perhaps TRBD1 (5 bases). CDR1 and CDR2 from the germline V gene are KGHDR and SFDVKD. This CDR3 contains 13 residues. V lost 7 bases to trimming and J lost 5 bases, with 13 bases between them. CDR3 amino acids: CATSQGVEETQYF. DNA of the CDR3: TGTGCCACCAGCCAAGGGGTTGAGGAGACCCAGTACTTC.

In this sample, this clonotype turned up a few times. The CDR3 loop reads CSATTPRGSTDTQYF. The DNA for the CDR3 is TGCAGTGCTACGACCCCGCGCGGGAGCACAGATACGCAGTATTTT. The rearrangement links TRBV20-1 to TRBJ2-3, with D perhaps TRBD2 (5 bases). Germline assignment: CDR1 DFQATT and CDR2 SNEGSKA (reference sequence). The CDR3 sequence is 15 residues long. Trimming removed 4 bases at V and 0 bases at J, with 14 bases between.

This clonotype was seen repeatedly, ten times or more. The CDR3 is CASSPDRAYEQYF. The CDR3 DNA sequence: TGTGCCAGCAGCCCGGACAGGGCCTACGAGCAGTACTTC. The rearrangement links TRBV5-5 to TRBJ2-7, with 8 bases identical to TRBD1. V was pared by 4 bases and J by 2 bases, with 2 bases of the junction left unmatched. The CDR3 loop spans 13 amino acids. Germline CDR1 SGHKS, CDR2 YYEKEE (reference sequence).

This chain joins TRBV4-1 and TRBJ1-4; 7 bases fit TRBD1. Looked up from germline, CDR1 is MGHRA and CDR2 is YSYEKL. The J segment lost 8 bases and the V segment lost 2 bases, leaving 5 bases of the junction unmatched. The CDR3 totals 14 residues. The CDR3 is CASSQRQGEEKLFF. CDR3 nucleotides: TGCGCCAGCAGCCAAAGACAGGGCGAAGAAAAACTGTTTTTT.

This clonotype was detected only a few times. The chain carries TRBV5-1 and TRBJ2-5; D is unclear. The CDR3 length is 15 residues. V gave up 0 bases and J gave up 1 base, with 10 bases separating them. Germline values: CDR1 SGHRS, CDR2 YFSETQ. CDR3 amino acids: CASSLEGPSQETQYF. The CDR3 nucleotides are TGCGCCAGCAGCTTGGAGGGCCCAAGCCAAGAGACCCAGTACTTC. The complete variable domain, with remaining parts taken from reference TRBV5-1 and TRBJ2-5, reads KAGVTQTPRYLIKTRGQQVTLSCSPISGHRSVSWYQQTPGQGLQFLFEYFSETQRNKGNFPGRFSGRQFSNSRSEMNVSTLELGDSALYLCASSLEGPSQETQYFGPGTRLLVL.

The sample holds a few counts of this clonotype. V and J are TRBV3-1 and TRBJ2-7; D perhaps matches TRBD1 (5 bases). The germline V gene has CDR1 LGHDT and CDR2 YNNKEL (reference sequence). CDR3 length: 14 amino acids. V was pared by 5 bases and J by 2 bases, with 13 bases between. For the CDR3, the DNA is TGTGCCAGCAGCGTAGTAGACAGAACCTACGAGCAGTACTTC. Its translation is CASSVVDRTYEQYF.

Comment on this clonotype: Possible read error: a much larger clone is one base away. The genes are TRBV20-1 and TRBJ2-5; 9 nucleotides match TRBD1. CDR1 is DFQATT, CDR2 SNEGSKA, per germline (reference sequence). J gave up 7 bases and V 0 bases, and 6 bases lay outside the gene matches. This CDR3 region has 14 residues. CDR3 amino acids: CSAREHTGGATQYF. DNA for the CDR3: TGCAGTGCTAGAGAACACACAGGGGGCGCGACCCAGTACTTC.

This clonotype has at least ten counts. V usage is TRBV7-2 and J usage is TRBJ2-3; 9 bases map to TRBD2. In germline, CDR1 is SGHTA, CDR2 FQGNSA. The CDR3 sequence is 16 residues long. V trimming: 4 bases; J trimming: 1 base; junction bases outside the gene matches: 6. The CDR3 region has the DNA TGTGCCAGCAGCTCGGGGAGCGGGAGGCGCACAGATACGCAGTATTTT. Translation gives CASSSGSGRRTDTQYF.

The chain joins TRBV9 to TRBJ2-1; the match to TRBD1 covers 7 bases. This CDR3 is 13 amino acids long. CDR1 and CDR2 (germline): SGDLS, YYNGEE. V shed 6 bases, J shed 9 bases, and the junction held 9 bases outside the gene matches. The chain's CDR3 is CASNVQGGGEQFF. The CDR3, as DNA: TGTGCCAGCAACGTTCAAGGGGGCGGTGAGCAGTTCTTC.

In the case of this clonotype: This may arise from a read error, as a much more abundant clone is one base away. The chain uses TRBV7-9 and TRBJ2-1; the D gene is possibly TRBD2 (6 bases). V lost 5 bases, J lost 9 bases, and 14 bases lay in between. Germline loops: CDR1 SEHNR, CDR2 FQNEAQ (reference sequence). The CDR3 has 13 residues. The CDR3 DNA reads as TGTGCCAGCAGCCCGGGGGTGGGGCGTGAGCAGTTCTTC. Encoded protein: CASSPGVGREQFF.

Many counts were recorded for this clonotype. This chain links TRBV12-3 or TRBV12-4 with TRBJ2-3; 8 nucleotides match TRBD2. This CDR3 is 15 amino acids long. V lost 8 bases and J lost 2; bases outside the gene matches: 9. The CDR3: CASGNGLAITDTQYF. The CDR3 region has the DNA TGTGCCAGCGGCAATGGACTAGCCATCACAGATACGCAGTATTTT.

This clonotype has just one count. The V gene is TRBV5-1, the J gene TRBJ2-5; D is perhaps TRBD1 (5 bases). This CDR3 contains 15 residues. CDR1 is SGHRS, CDR2 YFSETQ, per germline. The ends were cut back, 0 bases at V and 0 bases at J, with 9 bases in the middle. The DNA of the CDR3 is TGCGCCAGCAGCTTGGGACAGCATAACCAAGAGACCCAGTACTTC. Its translation: CASSLGQHNQETQYF. Based on the CDR3 plus reference TRBV5-1 and TRBJ2-5, the full variable domain is KAGVTQTPRYLIKTRGQQVTLSCSPISGHRSVSWYQQTPGQGLQFLFEYFSETQRNKGNFPGRFSGRQFSNSRSEMNVSTLELGDSALYLCASSLGQHNQETQYFGPGTRLLVL.

The rearrangement uses TRBV3-1 and TRBJ1-1; D may be TRBD1 (6 bases). Germline V lookup: CDR1 LGHDT, CDR2 YNNKEL (reference sequence). The CDR3 covers 15 residues. V lost 4 bases to trimming and J lost 3 bases, with 15 bases between them. The CDR3 sequence: CASSRTGPGDTEAFF. DNA of the CDR3: TGTGCCAGCAGCCGTACAGGGCCGGGGGACACTGAAGCTTTCTTT.

V usage is TRBV19 and J usage is TRBJ2-1, with no clear D. Germline V gives CDR1 LNHDA, CDR2 SQIVND (reference sequence). The CDR3 contains 14 residues. V lost 5 bases to trimming and J lost 6 bases, with 14 bases between them. The CDR3 loop is CASSPTSMGNEQFF. The CDR3 DNA follows: TGTGCCAGTAGTCCCACCTCTATGGGCAATGAGCAGTTCTTC.

This clonotype was detected many times. The chain carries TRBV6-2 or TRBV6-3 and TRBJ2-2; 8 positions match TRBD2. The CDR3 spans 16 residues. Germline V CDR1 and CDR2: MNHEY, SVGEGT. The V and J ends lost 2 bases and 4 bases, in that order; junction bases with no gene match: 6. The DNA for the CDR3 is TGTGCCAGCAGTTACCTTGGACTAGCTGGCACCGGGGAGCTGTTTTTT. Protein product: CASSYLGLAGTGELFF.

This clonotype was recorded many times. The V gene is TRBV3-1, the J gene TRBJ2-1, with TRBD1 matching 8 bases. This CDR3 region has 15 residues. Germline CDR1 is LGHDT and CDR2 is YNNKEL (reference sequence). V gave up 1 base and J gave up 4 bases; unmatched junction bases: 3. The CDR3 bases are TGTGCCAGCAGCCAAGGCAGGGGGCCGTACAATGAGCAGTTCTTC. Translating gives CASSQGRGPYNEQFF.

The chain is built from TRBV7-8 and TRBJ2-1, with TRBD2 identical over 9 bases. Germline lookup yields CDR1 SGHVS and CDR2 FQNEAQ. With V trimmed by 7 bases and J by 6 bases, 10 bases remained unmatched. This CDR3 region has 15 residues. CDR3 nucleotides: TGTGCCAGCACCCTCTTAGCGGGAGAACTCAATGAGCAGTTCTTC. Translated: CASTLLAGELNEQFF.